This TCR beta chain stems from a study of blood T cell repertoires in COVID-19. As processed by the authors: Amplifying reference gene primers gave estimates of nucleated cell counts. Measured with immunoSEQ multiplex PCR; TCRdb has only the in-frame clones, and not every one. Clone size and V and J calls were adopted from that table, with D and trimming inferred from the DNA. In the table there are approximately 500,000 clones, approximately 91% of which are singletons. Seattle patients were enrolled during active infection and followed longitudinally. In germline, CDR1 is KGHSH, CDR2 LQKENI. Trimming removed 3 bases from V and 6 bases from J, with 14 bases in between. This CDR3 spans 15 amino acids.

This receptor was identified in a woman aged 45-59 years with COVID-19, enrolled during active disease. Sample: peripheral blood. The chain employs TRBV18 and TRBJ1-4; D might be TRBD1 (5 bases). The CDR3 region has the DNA TGTGCCAGCTCACCCCCCGGGCCCAGGGATGAAAAACTGTTTTTT. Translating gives CASSPPGPRDEKLFF.